One sample yielded the 19 T cell receptor beta chains listed below, sequenced in a study of cytomegalovirus exposure and HLA in healthy donors. PCR primers comprised 60 Vbeta and 13 Jbeta primers. Generated by immunoSEQ multiplex PCR, the TCRdb table keeps only in-frame clones and is missing some. The table has tens of thousands of clones, around three quarters seen once. Sequencing used PBMCs. The receptors derive from a woman in her fifties or sixties in good health and CMV-seropositive.

CDR3 bases: TGTGCCAGTAGTATAGATCATGAGGGGGCGGGGACCTACACAGATACGCAGTATTTT. Translation: CASSIDHEGAGTYTDTQYF. This chain uses TRBV19 with TRBJ2-3; maybe TRBD1 (7 bases). Germline V gene lookup returns CDR1 LNHDA and CDR2 SQIVND (reference sequence). V was clipped by 0 bases and J by 2 bases, with 21 bases between them. The CDR3 totals 19 residues. Full variable domain (missing parts from reference TRBV19 and TRBJ2-3): DGGITQSPKYLFRKEGQNVTLSCEQNLNHDAMYWYRQDPGQGLRLIYYSQIVNDFQKGDIAEGYSVSREKKESFPLTVTSAQKNPTAFYLCASSIDHEGAGTYTDTQYFGPGTRLTVL.

This clone was seen a few times. The chain links TRBV28 to TRBJ2-7; 16 positions agree with TRBD2. The CDR3 runs to 18 residues. CDR1 is MDHEN and CDR2 is SYDVKM in the germline V gene. The junction had 11 bases not matched to a gene; V was cut back by 5 bases and J by 4 bases. In nucleotides, the CDR3 is TGTGCCAGCAGTAGTCCTGGCGGGACTAGCGGGGGGGCTTACGAGCAGTACTTC. Its protein is CASSSPGGTSGGAYEQYF.

V usage is TRBV18 and J usage is TRBJ1-3; 7 bases fit TRBD1. Germline loops: CDR1 KGHSH, CDR2 LQKENI. CDR3 size: 16 residues. The J segment lost 1 base and the V segment lost 3 bases, leaving 6 bases of the junction unmatched. The CDR3 coding sequence is TGTGCCAGCTCACCGAACACAGGGGATTCTGGAAACACCATATATTTT. Translation: CASSPNTGDSGNTIYF.

This clone was counted only a few times. The V and J genes are TRBV19 and TRBJ2-5; D perhaps matches TRBD2 (5 bases). Germline CDR1 LNHDA, CDR2 SQIVND (reference sequence). The CDR3 loop spans 14 amino acids. Trimming stripped 5 bases from V and 5 bases from J, with 15 bases between. CDR3 protein: CASSLQARRETQYF. CDR3 in DNA: TGTGCCAGTAGTTTGCAGGCCCGGAGGGAGACCCAGTACTTC.

The table lists this clone with a few counts. V usage is TRBV6-1 and J usage is TRBJ2-7, with 11 bases fitting TRBD2. The J segment lost 1 base and the V segment lost 6 bases, leaving 2 bases of the junction unmatched. CDR3 size: 14 residues. Germline V gene data show CDR1 as MNHNS and CDR2 as SASEGT. The CDR3 DNA reads as TGTGCCAGCAGGGGACTAGCGGTGTCCTACGAGCAGTACTTC. It is translated as CASRGLAVSYEQYF.

CDR3 amino acids: CASSYSNGVGWRTGELFF. The CDR3 DNA is TGTGCCAGCAGTTATTCGAACGGGGTTGGGTGGCGGACCGGGGAGCTGTTTTTT. The gene calls are TRBV6-9 and TRBJ2-2; maybe TRBD2 (5 bases). CDR3 length equals 18 residues. The germline V gene has CDR1 MNHGY and CDR2 SVAAGI. Trimming shortened V by 0 bases and J by 5 bases, and 19 bases separated the two germline ends.

This clone has just a few counts. V gene TRBV2 combines with J gene TRBJ2-6; 7 bases are a match to TRBD1. The germline gives CDR1 SNHLY, CDR2 FYNNEI. This CDR3 has 15 amino acids. Trimming took 6 bases from V and 0 from J; bases not matched to a gene: 2. CDR3 in amino acids: CASRDRSSGANVLTF. The DNA of the CDR3 is TGTGCCAGCAGGGACAGGTCCTCTGGGGCCAACGTCCTGACTTTC.

The chain links TRBV18 to TRBJ2-2, with 8 bases that match TRBD1. The germline V gene encodes CDR1 KGHSH and CDR2 LQKENI. The CDR3 has 14 amino acids. J was trimmed by 4 bases and V by 6 bases; bases with no gene match: 4. CDR3 loop: CASSPTGVTGELFF. The CDR3 DNA follows: TGTGCCAGCTCCCCGACAGGGGTCACCGGGGAGCTGTTTTTT.

The rearrangement uses TRBV5-1 and TRBJ2-1, with D perhaps matching TRBD1 (6 bases). The CDR3 sequence is 16 residues long. The V end lost 0 bases, the J end lost 7 bases, and 17 bases lay between the germline ends. Germline loops: CDR1 SGHRS, CDR2 YFSETQ. This CDR3 is CASSLVGGLGINEQFF. In DNA form, the CDR3 reads TGCGCCAGCAGCTTGGTTGGGGGCTTGGGTATTAATGAGCAGTTCTTC.

This clone was found a few times. This chain uses TRBV28 with TRBJ2-7, with 8 bases lining up with TRBD2. The CDR3 loop spans 15 amino acids. V was pared by 11 bases and J by 2 bases, with 14 bases of the junction left unmatched. CDR1 MDHEN and CDR2 SYDVKM come from the germline V gene. CDR3 sequence reads: CAAGGAGSVTYEQYF. For the CDR3, the DNA is TGTGCCGCCGGGGGGGCAGGGTCCGTGACCTACGAGCAGTACTTC.

This clone was detected only a few times. In the same sample, other DNA sequences code for this CDR3. CDR3 in amino acids: CASSQGLAGGYNEQFF. The CDR3 DNA follows: TGCGCCAGCAGCCAGGGACTAGCGGGAGGTTACAATGAGCAGTTCTTC. This chain connects TRBV4-3 to TRBJ2-1; TRBD2 aligns across 15 bases. The germline V gene has CDR1 LGHNA and CDR2 YSLEER. The J segment lost 4 bases and the V segment lost 3 bases, leaving 1 base of the junction unmatched. The CDR3 has 16 residues.

The rearrangement joins TRBV27 to TRBJ2-7, with D maybe TRBD1 (5 bases). V lost 0 bases to trimming and J lost 1 base, with 10 bases between them. Germline CDR1 and CDR2: MNHEY and SMNVEV (reference sequence). This CDR3 region has 15 residues. As DNA, the CDR3 is TGTGCCAGCAGTTTATCACAGGCCGGATCCTACGAGCAGTACTTC. Translating it yields CASSLSQAGSYEQYF.

CDR3: CASSLSKARGTDTQYF. The CDR3 DNA follows: TGTGCCAGCAGCTTAAGTAAGGCCAGGGGCACAGATACGCAGTATTTT. The rearrangement joins TRBV7-2 to TRBJ2-3; D possibly corresponds to TRBD1 (5 bases). This CDR3 comprises 16 residues. Germline V gene lookup returns CDR1 SGHTA and CDR2 FQGNSA. The V gene lost 2 bases and the J gene lost 1 base, with 13 bases spanning the gap.

The chain is built from TRBV5-5 and TRBJ1-1; unclear D gene. CDR3 length equals 14 residues. CDR1 is SGHKS and CDR2 is YYEKEE in the germline V gene (reference sequence). V gave up 0 bases and J gave up 7 bases, with 13 bases separating them. The CDR3 loop reads CASSLGWHWSEAFF. CDR3 sequence (DNA): TGTGCCAGCAGCTTGGGGTGGCACTGGAGTGAAGCTTTCTTT. The variable domain in full, completed from reference TRBV5-5 and TRBJ1-1, reads DAGVTQSPTHLIKTRGQQVTLRCSPISGHKSVSWYQQVLGQGPQFIFQYYEKEERGRGNFPDRFSARQFPNYSSELNVNALLLGDSALYLCASSLGWHWSEAFFGQGTRLTVV.

The rearrangement uses TRBV10-3 and TRBJ2-5; 11 bases match TRBD1. Germline V gene data show CDR1 as ENHRY and CDR2 as SYGVKD. The CDR3 runs to 15 residues. The junction had 2 bases not matched to a gene; V was cut back by 4 bases and J by 1 base. This chain's CDR3 is CAISADRGPQETQYF. CDR3 in DNA: TGTGCCATCAGTGCGGACAGGGGGCCCCAAGAGACCCAGTACTTC.

The chain employs TRBV4-3 and TRBJ2-2; TRBD2 is a possible D gene (6 bases). Germline lookup yields CDR1 LGHNA and CDR2 YSLEER. The CDR3 loop spans 15 amino acids. V was shortened by 0 bases and J by 5 bases, with 10 bases between the two germline ends. Here the CDR3 reads CASSQEGGQTGELFF. The CDR3 DNA reads as TGCGCCAGCAGCCAAGAGGGGGGTCAGACCGGGGAGCTGTTTTTT.

The chain uses TRBV6-6 and TRBJ2-3, with TRBD1 as a possible D gene (5 bases). Germline CDR1 is MNHNY and CDR2 is SVGAGI (reference sequence). V was pared by 7 bases and J by 0 bases, with 14 bases between. CDR3 length: 15 residues. Here the CDR3 DNA reads TGTGCCAGCACCGACAGAACCGCTAGCACAGATACGCAGTATTTT. Encoded protein: CASTDRTASTDTQYF.

J is TRBJ2-7 and V is TRBV7-9, with a tentative D call TRBD1 (6 bases). The germline V gene has CDR1 SEHNR and CDR2 FQNEAQ (reference sequence). Trimming pared 0 bases from V and 1 base from J, leaving 13 bases between. CDR3 length: 16 amino acids. The CDR3 loop is CASSLARTVYSYEQYF. Here the CDR3 DNA reads TGTGCCAGCAGCTTAGCTCGGACAGTTTATTCCTACGAGCAGTACTTC.

This sequence joins TRBV5-5 and TRBJ1-1; a possible D gene is TRBD1 (6 bases). Germline V gives CDR1 SGHKS, CDR2 YYEKEE (reference sequence). V was clipped by 4 bases and J by 2 bases, with 15 bases between them. This CDR3 comprises 15 residues. CDR3 amino acids: CASSALRGTNTEAFF. Here the CDR3 DNA reads TGTGCCAGCAGCGCCCTCAGGGGTACAAACACTGAAGCTTTCTTT.